This paragraph covers one T cell receptor (beta chain) sequence. Germline V gives CDR1 LGHNA, CDR2 YNFKEQ. This CDR3 is 16 amino acids long. V trimming: 2 bases; J trimming: 7 bases; junction bases outside the gene matches: 7. Per the study methods: Estimates of nucleated cell counts were drawn from the amplification of reference gene primers. TCRdb's copy holds only in-frame clones and misses some; the assay was immunoSEQ multiplex PCR. The DNA was the basis for D and trimming; V, J and clone size are from that table. The sample has some 110,000 clones, around 85% seen once. The data originate from a study of blood T cell repertoires in COVID-19. Overall study: Samples taken during acute and convalescent COVID-19 were collected in the United States, Italy and Spain. T cells, B-cell-depleted T cells, or PBMCs provided the cDNA or gDNA that served as material.

The receptor comes from a man in his fifties or sixties with acute or convalescent COVID-19. This chain connects TRBV4-2 to TRBJ2-1, with TRBD1 matching over 11 bases. Sequencing was performed on peripheral blood. The CDR3 nucleotides are TGTGCCAGCAGCCAACCTGGACAGGGGGCGAGAAATGAGCAGTTCTTC. It yields the protein CASSQPGQGARNEQFF.